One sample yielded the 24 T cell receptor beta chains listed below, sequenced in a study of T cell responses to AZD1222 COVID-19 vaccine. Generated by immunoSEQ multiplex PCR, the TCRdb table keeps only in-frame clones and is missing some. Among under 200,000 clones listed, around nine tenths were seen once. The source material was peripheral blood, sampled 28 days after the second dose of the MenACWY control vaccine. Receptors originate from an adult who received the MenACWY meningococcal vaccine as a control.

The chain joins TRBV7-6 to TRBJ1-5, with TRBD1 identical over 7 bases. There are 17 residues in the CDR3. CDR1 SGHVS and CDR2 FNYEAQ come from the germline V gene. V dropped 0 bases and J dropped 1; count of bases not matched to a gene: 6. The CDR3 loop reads CASSLAGGGWSNQPQHF. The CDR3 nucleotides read TGTGCCAGCAGCTTAGCTGGAGGGGGCTGGAGCAATCAGCCCCAGCATTTT. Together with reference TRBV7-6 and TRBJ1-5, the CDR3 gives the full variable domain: GAGVSQSPRYKVTKRGQDVALRCDPISGHVSLYWYRQALGQGPEFLTYFNYEAQQDKSGLPNDRFSAERPEGSISTLTIQRTEQRDSAMYRCASSLAGGGWSNQPQHFGDGTRLSIL.

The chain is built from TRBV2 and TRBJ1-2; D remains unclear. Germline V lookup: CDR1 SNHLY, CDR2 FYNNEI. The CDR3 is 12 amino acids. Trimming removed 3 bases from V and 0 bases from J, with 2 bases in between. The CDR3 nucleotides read TGTGCCAGCAGTGAGACTAACTATGGCTACACCTTC. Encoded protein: CASSETNYGYTF.

The CDR3 coding sequence is TGCGCCAGCAGCCCCCTTAGAGGGACAGGGGGCGGCGAGCAGTACTTC. It encodes CASSPLRGTGGGEQYF. The chain has TRBV5-1 and TRBJ2-7; 12 bases agree with TRBD1. In germline, CDR1 is SGHRS, CDR2 YFSETQ. The CDR3 is 16 amino acids. V was pared by 4 bases and J by 6 bases, with 11 bases of the junction left unmatched.

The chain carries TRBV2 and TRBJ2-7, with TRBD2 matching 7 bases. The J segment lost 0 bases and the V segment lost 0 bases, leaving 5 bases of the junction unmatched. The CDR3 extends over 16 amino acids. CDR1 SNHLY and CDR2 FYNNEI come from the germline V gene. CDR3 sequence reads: CASSEASGITSYEQYF. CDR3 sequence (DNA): TGTGCCAGCAGTGAAGCGAGCGGGATCACCTCCTACGAGCAGTACTTC.

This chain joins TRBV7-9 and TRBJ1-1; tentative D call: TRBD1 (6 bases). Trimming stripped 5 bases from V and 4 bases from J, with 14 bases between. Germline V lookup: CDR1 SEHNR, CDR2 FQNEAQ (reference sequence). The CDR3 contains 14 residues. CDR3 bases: TGTGCCAGCAGCCTCGAGGGGGAGAGCACTGAAGCTTTCTTT. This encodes CASSLEGESTEAFF.

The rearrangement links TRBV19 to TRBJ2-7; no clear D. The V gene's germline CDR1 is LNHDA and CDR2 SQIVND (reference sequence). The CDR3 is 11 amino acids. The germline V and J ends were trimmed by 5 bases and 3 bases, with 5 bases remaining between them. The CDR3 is CASSWGYEQYF. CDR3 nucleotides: TGTGCCAGTAGTTGGGGCTACGAGCAGTACTTC.

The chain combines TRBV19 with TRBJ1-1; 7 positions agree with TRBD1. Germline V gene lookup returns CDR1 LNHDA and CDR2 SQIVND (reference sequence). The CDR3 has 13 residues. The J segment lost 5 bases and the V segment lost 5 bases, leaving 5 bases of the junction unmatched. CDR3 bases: TGTGCCAGTAGTGTCCTCAGGGGGACTGAAGCTTTCTTT. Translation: CASSVLRGTEAFF.

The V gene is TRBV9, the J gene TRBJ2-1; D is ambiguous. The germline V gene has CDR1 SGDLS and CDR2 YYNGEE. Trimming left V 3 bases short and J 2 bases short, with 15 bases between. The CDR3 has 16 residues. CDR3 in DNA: TGTGCCAGCAGCGGCAGAATGGAATTCGCCTACAATGAGCAGTTCTTC. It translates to CASSGRMEFAYNEQFF.

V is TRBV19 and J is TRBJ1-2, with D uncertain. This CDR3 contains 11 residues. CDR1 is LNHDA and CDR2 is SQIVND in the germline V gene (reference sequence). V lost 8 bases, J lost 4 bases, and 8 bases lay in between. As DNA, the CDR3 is TGTGCCAGTCGGCGCTCCTATGGCTACACCTTC. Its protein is CASRRSYGYTF.

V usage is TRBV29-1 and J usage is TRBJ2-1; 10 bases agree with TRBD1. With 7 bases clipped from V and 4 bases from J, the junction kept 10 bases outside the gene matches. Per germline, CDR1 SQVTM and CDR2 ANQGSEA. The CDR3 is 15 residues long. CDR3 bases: TGCAGCGCGACAGGGGGCCTCGATACATACAATGAGCAGTTCTTC. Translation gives CSATGGLDTYNEQFF.

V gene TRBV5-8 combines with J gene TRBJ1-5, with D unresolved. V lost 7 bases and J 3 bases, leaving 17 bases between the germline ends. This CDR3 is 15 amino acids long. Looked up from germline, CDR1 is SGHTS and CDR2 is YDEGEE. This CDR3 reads CASSTSGVNNQPQHF. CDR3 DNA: TGTGCCAGCTCCACAAGCGGAGTTAACAATCAGCCCCAGCATTTT.

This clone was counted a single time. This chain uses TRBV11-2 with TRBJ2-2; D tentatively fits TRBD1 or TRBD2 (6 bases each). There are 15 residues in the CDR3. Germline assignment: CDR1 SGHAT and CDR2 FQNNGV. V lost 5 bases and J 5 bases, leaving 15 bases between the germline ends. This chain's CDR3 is CASSRTRGETGELFF. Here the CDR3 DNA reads TGTGCCAGCAGCCGCACTAGGGGGGAAACCGGGGAGCTGTTTTTT. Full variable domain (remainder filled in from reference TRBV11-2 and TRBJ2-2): EAGVAQSPRYKIIEKRQSVAFWCNPISGHATLYWYQQILGQGPKLLIQFQNNGVVDDSQLPKDRFSAERLKGVDSTLKIQPAKLEDSAVYLCASSRTRGETGELFFGEGSRLTVL.

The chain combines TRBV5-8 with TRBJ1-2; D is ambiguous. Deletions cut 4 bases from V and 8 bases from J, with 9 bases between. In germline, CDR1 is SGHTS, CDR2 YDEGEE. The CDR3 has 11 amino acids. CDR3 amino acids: CASSLQRGYTF. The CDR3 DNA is TGTGCCAGCAGCCTCCAGCGAGGCTACACCTTC.

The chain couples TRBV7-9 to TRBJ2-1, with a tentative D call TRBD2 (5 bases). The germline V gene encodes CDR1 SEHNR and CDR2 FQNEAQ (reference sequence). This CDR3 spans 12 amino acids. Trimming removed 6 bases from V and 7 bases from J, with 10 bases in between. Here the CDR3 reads CASRLGGNEQFF. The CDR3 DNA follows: TGTGCCAGCAGACTCGGAGGTAATGAGCAGTTCTTC.

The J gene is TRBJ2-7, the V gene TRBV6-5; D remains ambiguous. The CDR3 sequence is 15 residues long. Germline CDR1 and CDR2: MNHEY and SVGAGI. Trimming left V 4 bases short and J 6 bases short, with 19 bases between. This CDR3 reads CASSSPRTPLREQYF. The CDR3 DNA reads TGTGCCAGCAGTTCGCCCCGGACCCCACTACGCGAGCAGTACTTC.

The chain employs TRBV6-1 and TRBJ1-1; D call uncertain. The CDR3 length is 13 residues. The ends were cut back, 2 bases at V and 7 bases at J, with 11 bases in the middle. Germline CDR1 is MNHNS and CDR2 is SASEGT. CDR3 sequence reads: CASSENLGIEAFF. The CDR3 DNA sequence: TGTGCCAGCAGTGAAAATCTTGGGATTGAAGCTTTCTTT.

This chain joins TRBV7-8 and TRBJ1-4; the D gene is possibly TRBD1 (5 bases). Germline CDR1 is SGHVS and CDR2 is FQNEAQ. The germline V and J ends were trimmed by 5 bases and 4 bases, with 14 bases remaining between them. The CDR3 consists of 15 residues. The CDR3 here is CASSTLTAINEKLFF. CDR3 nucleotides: TGTGCCAGCAGCACCTTGACAGCTATTAATGAAAAACTGTTTTTT.

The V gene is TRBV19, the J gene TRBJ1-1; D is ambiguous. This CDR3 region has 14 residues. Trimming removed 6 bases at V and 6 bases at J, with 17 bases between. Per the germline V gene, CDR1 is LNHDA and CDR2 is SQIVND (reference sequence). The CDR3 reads CASRYWREDPEAFF. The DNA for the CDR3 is TGTGCCAGTAGGTATTGGAGGGAGGACCCTGAAGCTTTCTTT.

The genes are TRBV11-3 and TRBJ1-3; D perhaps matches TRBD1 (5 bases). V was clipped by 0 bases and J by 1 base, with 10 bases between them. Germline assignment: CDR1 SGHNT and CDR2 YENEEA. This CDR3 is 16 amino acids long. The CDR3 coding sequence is TGTGCCAGCAGCTTAGACGGCAGGGTTTCTGGAAACACCATATATTTT. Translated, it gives CASSLDGRVSGNTIYF.

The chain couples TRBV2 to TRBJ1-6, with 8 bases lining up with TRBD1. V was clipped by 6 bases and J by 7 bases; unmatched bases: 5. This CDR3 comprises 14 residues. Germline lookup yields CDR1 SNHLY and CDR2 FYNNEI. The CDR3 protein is CASSRTGRNSPLHF. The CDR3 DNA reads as TGTGCCAGCAGCCGGACAGGGCGGAATTCACCCCTCCACTTT.

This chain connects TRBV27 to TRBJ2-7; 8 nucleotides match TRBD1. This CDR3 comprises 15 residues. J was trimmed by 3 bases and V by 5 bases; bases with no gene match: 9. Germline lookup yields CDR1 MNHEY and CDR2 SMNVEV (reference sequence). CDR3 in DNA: TGTGCCAGCAGTACCGCCGGGACAGGTTTCTACGAGCAGTACTTC. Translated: CASSTAGTGFYEQYF.

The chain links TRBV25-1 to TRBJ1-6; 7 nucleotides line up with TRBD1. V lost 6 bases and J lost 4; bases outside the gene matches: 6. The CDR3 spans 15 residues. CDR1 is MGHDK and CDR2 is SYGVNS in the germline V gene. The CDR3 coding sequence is TGTGCCAGCAGCTCCCCGACAGGGTATAATTCACCCCTCCACTTT. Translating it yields CASSSPTGYNSPLHF.

The CDR3 DNA follows: TGTGCCAGCAGCGTGGGAGGGGTAGCGGGAGACGAGCAGTACTTC. It codes for CASSVGGVAGDEQYF. The chain couples TRBV9 to TRBJ2-7, with TRBD2 matching 9 bases. The germline V gene encodes CDR1 SGDLS and CDR2 YYNGEE. The CDR3 length is 15 residues. With V trimmed by 2 bases and J by 5 bases, 8 bases remained unmatched.

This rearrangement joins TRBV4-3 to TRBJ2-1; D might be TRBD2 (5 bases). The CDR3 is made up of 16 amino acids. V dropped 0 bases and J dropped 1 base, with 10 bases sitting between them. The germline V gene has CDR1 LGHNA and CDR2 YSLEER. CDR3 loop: CASSQEASISYNEQFF. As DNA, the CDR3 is TGCGCCAGCAGCCAAGAGGCTAGCATTTCCTACAATGAGCAGTTCTTC.